The rows below give T cell receptor beta chains drawn from one sample of a study of blood T cell repertoires in COVID-19. Generated by immunoSEQ multiplex PCR, the TCRdb table keeps only in-frame clones and is missing some. The sample holds some 170,000 clones, more than 75% seen once. The sample comprised PBMCs or T cells enriched from blood (not recorded which). All receptors derive from a human donor with acute COVID-19. The donor label of this sample is uncertain. The conserved cysteine and the conserved F or W are not part of the CDR3 here. Size tells how often a clone was seen (once, few, many) or the class of an expanded clone, and some rows leave it out.

clone size: -
J gene: TRBJ2-2
V gene: TRBV18
CDR3 protein: ASGTSGVAPGELF

clone size: -
J gene: TRBJ2-1
V gene: TRBV6-6
CDR3 protein: ASSLEAYNEQF

clone size: -
J gene: TRBJ2-7
V gene: TRBV3-1/TRBV3-2
CDR3 protein: ASRGSGSLFSYEQY

clone size: -
J gene: TRBJ1-1
V gene: TRBV7-9
CDR3 protein: ASSLSVNTEAF

clone size: -
J gene: TRBJ2-7
V gene: TRBV20-1
CDR3 protein: SASSVGLEQY

clone size: -
J gene: TRBJ2-5
V gene: TRBV4-1
CDR3 protein: ASSQGGVSDNQDKTQY

clone size: -
J gene: TRBJ2-6
V gene: TRBV30
CDR3 protein: AWSLSAVSGANVLT

clone size: -
J gene: TRBJ1-2
V gene: TRBV27
CDR3 protein: ASSSQRTGNGYT

clone size: -
J gene: TRBJ1-1
V gene: TRBV10-3
CDR3 protein: AISEYGAPGTEAF

clone size: -
J gene: TRBJ2-7
V gene: TRBV30
CDR3 protein: AWSVSSGVTYEQY

clone size: -
J gene: TRBJ1-2
V gene: TRBV29-1
CDR3 protein: SVEPVTGGDGYT

clone size: -
J gene: TRBJ2-5
V gene: TRBV3-1/TRBV3-2
CDR3 protein: ASSRRTSGGARETQY

clone size: few
J gene: TRBJ1-3
V gene: TRBV6-4
CDR3 protein: ASSDGSVSGNTIY

clone size: -
J gene: TRBJ2-7
V gene: TRBV30
CDR3 protein: AWSVQGPADGRGQY

clone size: -
J gene: TRBJ2-7
V gene: TRBV13
CDR3 protein: ASSSGVAYEQY

clone size: -
J gene: TRBJ2-6
V gene: TRBV9
CDR3 protein: ASSVEIRGSGANVLT

clone size: -
J gene: TRBJ1-1
V gene: TRBV5-1
CDR3 protein: ASYTGGSEAF

clone size: -
J gene: TRBJ1-2
V gene: TRBV4-1
CDR3 protein: ASSPSPGTFGGYT

clone size: -
J gene: TRBJ1-6
V gene: TRBV3-1/TRBV3-2
CDR3 protein: ASSPTGTGYPLH

clone size: -
J gene: TRBJ1-1
V gene: TRBV18
CDR3 protein: ASSPPTGYTEAF

clone size: -
J gene: TRBJ1-1
V gene: TRBV3-1/TRBV3-2
CDR3 protein: ASSQEGRRAF

clone size: -
J gene: TRBJ1-6
V gene: TRBV5-4
CDR3 protein: ASSRARGLRSPLH

clone size: -
J gene: TRBJ2-5
V gene: TRBV7-2
CDR3 protein: ASSLDSGGIRKTQY

clone size: -
J gene: TRBJ2-3
V gene: TRBV5-1
CDR3 protein: ASSLALAGGASPTDTQY

clone size: -
J gene: TRBJ2-2
V gene: TRBV10-3
CDR3 protein: AIGGGIRPGELF

clone size: -
J gene: TRBJ2-3
V gene: TRBV6-1
CDR3 protein: ASSEATTGTDTQY

clone size: -
J gene: TRBJ1-2
V gene: TRBV6-1
CDR3 protein: ASSEGLTNYGYT

clone size: -
J gene: TRBJ2-3
V gene: TRBV9
CDR3 protein: ASSVMDTQY

clone size: -
J gene: TRBJ1-1
V gene: TRBV25-1
CDR3 protein: ASSAPMNTEAF

clone size: -
J gene: TRBJ2-3
V gene: TRBV2
CDR3 protein: ASSKLAGGRDTQY

clone size: -
J gene: TRBJ1-1
V gene: TRBV7-9
CDR3 protein: ASSLTGQGYNEAF

clone size: -
J gene: TRBJ2-3
V gene: TRBV30
CDR3 protein: AWSLGGTDTQY

clone size: few
J gene: TRBJ1-4
V gene: TRBV11-2
CDR3 protein: ASSLSGGLGTGD

clone size: -
J gene: TRBJ2-7
V gene: TRBV2
CDR3 protein: ASSEGAGGSYEQY

clone size: -
J gene: TRBJ2-3
V gene: TRBV3-1/TRBV3-2
CDR3 protein: ASTEGSAIDTQY

clone size: -
J gene: TRBJ1-3
V gene: TRBV9
CDR3 protein: ASSVEGEGTGNTIY

clone size: few
J gene: TRBJ2-3
V gene: TRBV3-1/TRBV3-2
CDR3 protein: ASSPTGRGTDTQY

clone size: -
J gene: TRBJ2-5
V gene: TRBV7-9
CDR3 protein: ASSLRDIQETQY

clone size: -
J gene: TRBJ1-5
V gene: TRBV6-1
CDR3 protein: ASSDEGAGQPQH